This T cell receptor (beta chain) was captured in a study of blood T cell repertoires in COVID-19. At the level of the study: Sites in the United States, Italy and Spain provided acute and convalescent COVID-19 samples. From T cells, B-cell-depleted T cells, or PBMCs came the material, which was cDNA or gDNA.

Deletions cut 3 bases from V and 9 bases from J, with 17 bases between. Germline values: CDR1 ENHRY, CDR2 SYGVKD. The CDR3 loop spans 14 amino acids. This clone is a singleton in its sample. Authors' data handling: Amplification of reference gene primers provided the estimated nucleated cell counts. Assay: immunoSEQ multiplex PCR; the TCRdb copy retains only in-frame clones and omits some. The V and J calls and clone size are taken from that table; D and trimming were inferred from the DNA. The profile shows approximately 50,000 clones, 65% to 85% of them singletons. The rearrangement uses TRBV10-3 and TRBJ1-2; possibly TRBD1 for D (6 bases). Input material: peripheral blood. The source of this sequence is a human donor in a cohort sampled during active COVID-19. This CDR3 reads CAISEKGTTSRYTF. CDR3 nucleotides: TGTGCCATCAGTGAAAAGGGGACAACTTCCCGCTACACCTTC.